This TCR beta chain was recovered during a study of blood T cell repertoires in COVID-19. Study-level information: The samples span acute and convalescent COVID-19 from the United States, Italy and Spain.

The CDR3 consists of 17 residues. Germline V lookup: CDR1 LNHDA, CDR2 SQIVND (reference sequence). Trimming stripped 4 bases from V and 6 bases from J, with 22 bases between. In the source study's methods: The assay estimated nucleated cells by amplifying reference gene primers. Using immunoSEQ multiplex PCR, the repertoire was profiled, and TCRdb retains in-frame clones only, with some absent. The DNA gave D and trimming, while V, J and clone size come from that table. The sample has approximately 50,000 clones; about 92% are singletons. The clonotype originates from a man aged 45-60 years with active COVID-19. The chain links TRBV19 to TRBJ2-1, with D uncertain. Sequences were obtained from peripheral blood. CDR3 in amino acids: CASSTPGSGYPSNEQFF. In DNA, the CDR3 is TGTGCCAGTAGTACGCCGGGTTCTGGTTACCCCAGCAATGAGCAGTTCTTC.